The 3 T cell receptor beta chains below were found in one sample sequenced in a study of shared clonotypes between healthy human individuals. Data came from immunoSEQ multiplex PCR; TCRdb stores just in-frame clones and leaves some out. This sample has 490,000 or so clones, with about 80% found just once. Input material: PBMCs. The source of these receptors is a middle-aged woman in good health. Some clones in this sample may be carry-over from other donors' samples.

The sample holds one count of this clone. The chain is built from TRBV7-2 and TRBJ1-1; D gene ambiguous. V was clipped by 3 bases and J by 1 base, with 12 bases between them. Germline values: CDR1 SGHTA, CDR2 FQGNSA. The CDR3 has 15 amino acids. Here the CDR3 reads CASSFASGGNTEAFF. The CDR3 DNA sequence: TGTGCCAGCAGCTTTGCCTCAGGAGGGAACACTGAAGCTTTCTTT.

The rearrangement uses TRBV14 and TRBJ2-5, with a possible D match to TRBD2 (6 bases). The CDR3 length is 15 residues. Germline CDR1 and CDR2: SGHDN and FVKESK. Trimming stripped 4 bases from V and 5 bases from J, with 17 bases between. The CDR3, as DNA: TGTGCCAGCAGCCCGGGACTGTGGGCCGAGGAGACCCAGTACTTC. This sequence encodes CASSPGLWAEETQYF.

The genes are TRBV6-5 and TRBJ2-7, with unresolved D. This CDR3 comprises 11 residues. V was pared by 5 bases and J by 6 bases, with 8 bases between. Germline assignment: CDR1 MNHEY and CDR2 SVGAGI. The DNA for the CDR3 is TGTGCCAGCAGTCAAGAACGCGAGCAGTACTTC. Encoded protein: CASSQEREQYF.